Sequencing of this T cell receptor beta chain was carried out in a study of T cells in Graves' hyperthyroidism and ophthalmopathy. Notes on the study in general: Ophthalmopathy was separated from stable hyperthyroidism by a 13 V-J model.

In the case of this clonotype: The antigen remains undetermined.

The CDR3 spans 15 residues. The V gene end was trimmed by 5 bases and the J gene end by 2 bases; junction bases not matched to a gene: 9. Researchers barred patients who had uncontrolled infection, other autoimmune disease, pregnancy or lactation. The source material, RNA transcripts, was used to amplify TCR beta CDR3 regions. A set of HTBI primers served as the primers for a first-round RT-PCR of the TCR CDR3. TCRdb independently ran MiXCR on the multiplex PCR reads; one entry per CDR3 protein. The top ten clones hold about 8.2% of a sample with a few hundred thousand distinct CDR3 sequences, 40% to 55% of them seen once.

The chain carries TRBV12-3 or TRBV12-4 and TRBJ2-7; TRBD2 agrees at 7 bases. Specimen: peripheral blood or thyroid tissue (not recorded which). The source of this sequence is a woman aged 18-29 years with Graves' hyperthyroidism. The CDR3 loop reads CASSRKAGPAYEQYF. The CDR3 nucleotides read TGTGCCAGCAGTCGTAAAGCGGGACCAGCCTACGAGCAGTACTTC.